The 27 T cell receptor beta chains listed next were all sequenced from one sample in a study of T cell clones after liver transplantation. Libraries were prepared by immunoSEQ multiplex PCR; TCRdb keeps only in-frame clonotypes and omits some of them. The sample shows about 70,000 clones, roughly 80% of them seen only once. This sample comprised CD4+ T cells from blood, obtained 12 months after liver transplant. The receptors were gathered from a human patient who received a liver transplant. Some T cells here may be from the graft donor.

V gene TRBV6-1 combines with J gene TRBJ1-1; D remains unclear. In germline, CDR1 is MNHNS, CDR2 SASEGT. V gave up 3 bases and J gave up 2 bases, with 13 bases separating them. The CDR3 runs 15 residues. CDR3 amino acids: CASSDPQRQNTEAFF. Here the CDR3 DNA reads TGTGCCAGCAGTGACCCACAGAGACAAAACACTGAAGCTTTCTTT.

The V gene is TRBV11-2, the J gene TRBJ2-5; 7 bases map to TRBD1. V gave up 3 bases and J gave up 2 bases; unmatched junction bases: 6. From germline, CDR1 is SGHAT and CDR2 FQNNGV. This CDR3 has 15 amino acids. The chain's CDR3 is CASSFSLGQQETQYF. The CDR3 region has the DNA TGTGCCAGCAGCTTCTCTTTGGGACAGCAAGAGACCCAGTACTTC.

Written as DNA, the CDR3 is TGTGCCAGCAGTATCACGGCCGGCGTATACTTC. Protein product: CASSITAGVYF. The chain links TRBV6-6 to TRBJ2-5; no clear D. Trimming cost V 5 bases and J 14 bases, with 15 bases left between them. The CDR3 contains 11 residues. Looked up from germline, CDR1 is MNHNY and CDR2 is SVGAGI (reference sequence).

CDR3 region: CASSQGERDFQETQYF. The CDR3 coding sequence is TGTGCCAGCAGCCAAGGCGAGCGGGATTTCCAAGAGACCCAGTACTTC. The gene calls are TRBV4-2 and TRBJ2-5; 7 positions agree with TRBD2. V gave up 1 base and J gave up 1 base; unmatched junction bases: 6. Germline CDR1 and CDR2: LGHNA and YNFKEQ. This CDR3 is 16 amino acids long.

This clone is labeled medium-sized (0.01 to 0.1%). The V and J genes are TRBV5-1 and TRBJ2-3; perhaps TRBD1 as D (6 bases). Trimming cost V 4 bases and J 0 bases, with 12 bases left between them. Germline CDR1 SGHRS, CDR2 YFSETQ. The CDR3 has 15 amino acids. For the CDR3, the DNA is TGCGCCAGCAGCACCTGGACAGCAAGCACAGATACGCAGTATTTT. This encodes CASSTWTASTDTQYF. The variable domain in full, completed from reference TRBV5-1 and TRBJ2-3, reads KAGVTQTPRYLIKTRGQQVTLSCSPISGHRSVSWYQQTPGQGLQFLFEYFSETQRNKGNFPGRFSGRQFSNSRSEMNVSTLELGDSALYLCASSTWTASTDTQYFGPGTRLTVL.

This rearrangement joins TRBV27 to TRBJ2-2; 8 bases map to TRBD1. With V trimmed by 2 bases and J by 11 bases, 13 bases remained unmatched. The CDR3 sequence is 16 residues long. Per the germline V gene, CDR1 is MNHEY and CDR2 is SMNVEV (reference sequence). The CDR3 sequence is CASSLETGVGVVELFF. The CDR3 nucleotides are TGTGCCAGCAGTTTAGAGACAGGGGTGGGTGTGGTAGAGCTGTTTTTT.

CDR3 in amino acids: CASSLGVGGGYNEQFF. The CDR3 nucleotides read TGTGCCAGCAGCTTGGGAGTGGGAGGGGGATACAATGAGCAGTTCTTC. The chain carries TRBV5-6 and TRBJ2-1; possible D gene TRBD2, 7 bases. The CDR3 loop spans 16 amino acids. V shed 0 bases and J shed 4 bases, with 14 bases lying between them. The germline V gene has CDR1 SGHDT and CDR2 YYEEEE.

The chain carries TRBV6-1 and TRBJ1-1; no clear D gene. The CDR3 sequence is 11 residues long. Germline CDR1 MNHNS, CDR2 SASEGT. V shed 6 bases and J shed 1 base, with 3 bases lying between them. The CDR3 DNA is TGTGCCAGCAGGGGGAACACTGAAGCTTTCTTT. Translating gives CASRGNTEAFF.

V gene TRBV5-4 combines with J gene TRBJ2-2; 8 nucleotides line up with TRBD1. Germline loops: CDR1 SGHNT, CDR2 YYREEE (reference sequence). This CDR3 is 14 amino acids long. Trimming at V came to 3 bases and at J to 6 bases, leaving 4 bases not matched to a gene. CDR3 region: CASSSKQGAGELFF. The CDR3 nucleotides are TGTGCCAGCAGCTCCAAACAGGGGGCCGGGGAGCTGTTTTTT.

The rearrangement uses TRBV2 and TRBJ1-1; D possibly corresponds to TRBD1 (5 bases). Trimming left V 4 bases short and J 4 bases short, with 13 bases between. Per germline, CDR1 SNHLY and CDR2 FYNNEI. This CDR3 region has 14 residues. The CDR3 loop is CASSGAGIFTEAFF. The CDR3 DNA reads TGTGCCAGCAGTGGCGCAGGGATCTTCACTGAAGCTTTCTTT.

This chain links TRBV5-1 with TRBJ1-1, with 7 nucleotides matching TRBD1. Germline CDR1 and CDR2: SGHRS and YFSETQ. V dropped 4 bases and J dropped 6; count of bases not matched to a gene: 12. This CDR3 region has 15 residues. CDR3 sequence (DNA): TGCGCCAGCAGCCCAGGACAGGCAGTATACTCTGAAGCTTTCTTT. It specifies CASSPGQAVYSEAFF. The full variable domain, rest sourced from reference TRBV5-1 and TRBJ1-1, is KAGVTQTPRYLIKTRGQQVTLSCSPISGHRSVSWYQQTPGQGLQFLFEYFSETQRNKGNFPGRFSGRQFSNSRSEMNVSTLELGDSALYLCASSPGQAVYSEAFFGQGTRLTVV.

The rearrangement joins TRBV15 to TRBJ1-1, with TRBD1 as a possible D gene (5 bases). This CDR3 contains 17 residues. The V end lost 2 bases, the J end lost 0 bases, and 16 bases lay between the germline ends. Germline values: CDR1 LNHNV, CDR2 YYDKDF (reference sequence). Written as DNA, the CDR3 is TGTGCCACCAGCAGACCGGACATACGATTGGTGAACACTGAAGCTTTCTTT. This sequence encodes CATSRPDIRLVNTEAFF.

The rearrangement links TRBV2 to TRBJ2-1; a weak D match, TRBD1 (6 bases). CDR3 length: 13 residues. V lost 4 bases to trimming and J lost 5 bases, with 9 bases between them. Germline CDR1 reads SNHLY; CDR2 reads FYNNEI. The CDR3 coding sequence is TGTGCCAGCAGTGGGACAGCAGACAATGAGCAGTTCTTC. Its protein is CASSGTADNEQFF. Based on the CDR3 plus reference TRBV2 and TRBJ2-1, the full variable domain is EPEVTQTPSHQVTQMGQEVILRCVPISNHLYFYWYRQILGQKVEFLVSFYNNEISEKSEIFDDQFSVERPDGSNFTLKIRSTKLEDSAMYFCASSGTADNEQFFGPGTRLTVL.

The chain uses TRBV28 and TRBJ1-2, with D possibly TRBD1 on 5 matching bases. V lost 0 bases and J 8 bases, leaving 10 bases between the germline ends. Germline values: CDR1 MDHEN, CDR2 SYDVKM. The CDR3 extends over 13 amino acids. The CDR3 bases are TGTGCCAGCAGTTTATGGGACACTCGCGGCTACACCTTC. This encodes CASSLWDTRGYTF.

The chain combines TRBV2 with TRBJ1-2; D is possibly TRBD1 (5 bases). The germline gives CDR1 SNHLY, CDR2 FYNNEI. V was trimmed by 10 bases and J by 3 bases, leaving 15 bases between them. This CDR3 has 13 residues. CDR3 loop: CAIQAGGDYGYTF. The CDR3 DNA follows: TGTGCCATCCAGGCGGGGGGTGACTATGGCTACACCTTC.

This clone appeared once. V is TRBV19 and J is TRBJ2-2; TRBD2 agrees at 13 bases. V gave up 5 bases and J gave up 7 bases; unmatched junction bases: 4. From germline, CDR1 is LNHDA and CDR2 SQIVND (reference sequence). The CDR3 has 15 amino acids. CDR3 in amino acids: CASSARTSGSGELFF. In DNA form, the CDR3 reads TGTGCCAGTAGTGCCCGGACTAGCGGGAGCGGGGAGCTGTTTTTT.

The gene calls are TRBV6-1 and TRBJ2-7, with 12 bases matching TRBD2. The germline V gene encodes CDR1 MNHNS and CDR2 SASEGT. This CDR3 is 18 amino acids long. V lost 4 bases to trimming and J lost 1 base; unmatched junction nucleotides: 11. CDR3 amino acids: CASSAYITSGRTSYEQYF. For the CDR3, the DNA is TGTGCCAGCAGTGCCTACATAACTAGCGGGAGGACTTCCTACGAGCAGTACTTC.

The genes are TRBV28 and TRBJ2-7; D unresolved. Trimming pared 3 bases from V and 3 bases from J, leaving 15 bases between. Germline V gene sequence: CDR1 MDHEN, CDR2 SYDVKM. The CDR3 runs 15 residues. CDR3 coding DNA: TGTGCCAGCAGTTTTGCAGGCCAGGTGTACTACGAGCAGTACTTC. Protein sequence: CASSFAGQVYYEQYF.

This clone was seen a few times. J is TRBJ1-4 and V is TRBV25-1, with D possibly matching TRBD1 (5 bases). The CDR3 runs to 15 residues. Trimming stripped 3 bases from V and 3 bases from J, with 11 bases between. Germline V gives CDR1 MGHDK, CDR2 SYGVNS. The CDR3 loop is CASSEGQTANEKLFF. The DNA for the CDR3 is TGTGCCAGCAGTGAGGGGCAGACCGCTAATGAAAAACTGTTTTTT.

In DNA form, the CDR3 reads TGCGCCAGCAGCTTGGGGCCTATCCTAGCGGGAGGTAGCACAGATACGCAGTATTTT. This codes for CASSLGPILAGGSTDTQYF. The chain couples TRBV5-1 to TRBJ2-3, with TRBD2 identical over 11 bases. Germline loops: CDR1 SGHRS, CDR2 YFSETQ. Trimming removed 0 bases from V and 0 bases from J; junction bases left unmatched: 9. CDR3 length equals 19 residues.

The genes are TRBV28 and TRBJ1-2; perhaps TRBD1 as D (5 bases). Germline-derived CDR1 and CDR2 are MDHEN and SYDVKM. The CDR3 is 13 residues long. The ends were cut back, 4 bases at V and 2 bases at J, with 8 bases in the middle. The CDR3 region has the DNA TGTGCCAGCAGTTACGACAGAAACTATGGCTACACCTTC. It is translated as CASSYDRNYGYTF.

The V call is TRBV28, the J call TRBJ2-7; 9 bases agree with TRBD2. This CDR3 spans 17 amino acids. Germline CDR1 MDHEN, CDR2 SYDVKM. V lost 5 bases and J lost 6; bases outside the gene matches: 17. CDR3 in amino acids: CASSSFLLAGRRTEQYF. As DNA, the CDR3 is TGTGCCAGCAGTAGTTTCCTGCTAGCGGGGAGACGGACCGAGCAGTACTTC.

The J gene is TRBJ2-6, the V gene TRBV10-2, with D possibly being TRBD1 or TRBD2 (5 bases each). Per germline, CDR1 WSHSY and CDR2 SAAADI. The CDR3 runs 15 residues. Trimming took 4 bases from V and 2 from J, leaving 9 bases between them. The CDR3 loop is CASSGGSTGANVLTF. For the CDR3, the DNA is TGCGCCAGCAGTGGGGGGTCGACTGGGGCCAACGTCCTGACTTTC.

The V and J genes are TRBV7-7 and TRBJ1-1, with D possibly matching TRBD1 (5 bases). Germline values: CDR1 SSHAT, CDR2 FNYEAQ (reference sequence). This CDR3 has 13 residues. The ends were cut back, 1 base at V and 3 bases at J, with 6 bases in the middle. The CDR3 sequence: CASSLDRHTEAFF. The CDR3, as DNA: TGTGCCAGCAGCTTAGACAGGCACACTGAAGCTTTCTTT.

V and J are TRBV28 and TRBJ1-1; D is possibly TRBD1 (6 bases). The germline gives CDR1 MDHEN, CDR2 SYDVKM. This CDR3 has 17 amino acids. V was shortened by 3 bases and J by 1 base, with 18 bases between the two germline ends. Here the CDR3 reads CASSFGGGRFKNTEAFF. CDR3 coding DNA: TGTGCCAGCAGTTTCGGAGGGGGAAGGTTTAAGAACACTGAAGCTTTCTTT.

This clone was seen more than once but under ten times. The CDR3 sequence is CASSSNTGGQETQYF. The DNA of the CDR3 is TGCGCCAGCAGCAGCAATACAGGGGGGCAAGAGACCCAGTACTTC. J is TRBJ2-5 and V is TRBV5-1, with 8 positions matching TRBD1. The CDR3 loop spans 15 amino acids. CDR1 SGHRS and CDR2 YFSETQ come from the germline V gene. Losses at the gene ends were 4 bases for V and 2 bases for J; bases not matched to a gene: 7.

The chain carries TRBV19 and TRBJ2-1; D is possibly TRBD1 (6 bases). V lost 6 bases and J lost 0, with 12 bases in between. The germline gives CDR1 LNHDA, CDR2 SQIVND (reference sequence). The CDR3 runs 15 residues. This chain's CDR3 is CASRTRGSSYNEQFF. Here the CDR3 DNA reads TGTGCCAGTAGAACCAGGGGCAGCTCCTACAATGAGCAGTTCTTC.